This passage covers 24 T cell receptor beta chains from one sample sequenced in a study of blood T cell repertoires in COVID-19. Only in-frame clones appear in the TCRdb table, and some are missing; sequencing was by immunoSEQ multiplex PCR. Of some 70,000 clones in the sample, over 60% are singletons; the top ten hold 15%. Material: peripheral blood. The receptors stem from a man between 60 and 75 years old with COVID-19, enrolled during active disease.

V gene TRBV7-9 combines with J gene TRBJ2-3; 8 bases line up with TRBD1. V gave up 7 bases and J gave up 4 bases; unmatched junction bases: 10. Looked up from germline, CDR1 is SEHNR and CDR2 is FQNEAQ (reference sequence). The CDR3 is 15 residues long. The CDR3 here is CASTDLDRAPDTQYF. The CDR3 DNA follows: TGTGCCAGCACCGATTTGGACAGGGCGCCAGATACGCAGTATTTT. Full variable domain (outside the CDR3, taken from reference TRBV7-9 and TRBJ2-3): DTGVSQNPRHKITKRGQNVTFRCDPISEHNRLYWYRQTLGQGPEFLTYFQNEAQLEKSRLLSDRFSAERPKGSFSTLEIQRTEQGDSAMYLCASTDLDRAPDTQYFGPGTRLTVL.

Only a few counts were recorded for this clone. This sequence joins TRBV19 and TRBJ1-6; D unresolved. This CDR3 has 12 amino acids. Germline CDR1 reads LNHDA; CDR2 reads SQIVND (reference sequence). Trimming stripped 3 bases from V and 13 bases from J, with 10 bases between. The CDR3 sequence is CASSIYRQPLHF. The CDR3 nucleotides read TGTGCCAGTAGTATTTATCGCCAGCCCCTCCACTTT.

The chain combines TRBV19 with TRBJ2-7; 10 bases line up with TRBD2. CDR3 length equals 13 residues. Per the germline V gene, CDR1 is LNHDA and CDR2 is SQIVND (reference sequence). With V trimmed by 6 bases and J by 6 bases, 5 bases remained unmatched. CDR3 loop: CASRTSGVGEQYF. CDR3 bases: TGTGCCAGTAGAACTAGCGGGGTGGGCGAGCAGTACTTC.

The chain employs TRBV4-1 and TRBJ2-1; tentative D call: TRBD1 (6 bases). V gave up 1 base and J gave up 4 bases, with 26 bases separating them. The germline CDR1 and CDR2 sequences are MGHRA and YSYEKL. This CDR3 region has 20 residues. As DNA, the CDR3 is TGCGCCAGCAGCCAAGTTGAAGGGGGAGAGCCCTCCGGACCATACAATGAGCAGTTCTTC. It codes for CASSQVEGGEPSGPYNEQFF.

The sample holds one count of this clone. The chain has TRBV30 and TRBJ2-3, with D maybe TRBD2 (6 bases). CDR1 and CDR2 from the germline V gene are GTSNPN and SVGIG (reference sequence). The CDR3 runs 13 residues. Trimming pared 5 bases from V and 3 bases from J, leaving 12 bases between. CDR3 sequence (DNA): TGTGCCTGGGGAGACGGGAGAACAGATACGCAGTATTTT. Translating it yields CAWGDGRTDTQYF.

J is TRBJ2-7 and V is TRBV6-2 or TRBV6-3, with a tentative D call TRBD1 (5 bases). CDR3 length equals 15 residues. V lost 2 bases, J lost 4 bases, and 15 bases lay in between. Germline loops: CDR1 MNHEY, CDR2 SVGEGT. CDR3 nucleotides: TGTGCCAGCAGTTACGACAGCTCCCCCCGTTACGAGCAGTACTTC. Its translation: CASSYDSSPRYEQYF.

This clone appeared a single time. The chain uses TRBV11-1 and TRBJ2-7; a weak D match, TRBD1 (6 bases). Germline V lookup: CDR1 SGHAT, CDR2 FQDESV (reference sequence). V lost 4 bases and J 3 bases, leaving 10 bases between the germline ends. The CDR3 sequence is 13 residues long. CDR3 sequence: CASSSQQGYEQYF. Written as DNA, the CDR3 is TGTGCCAGCAGCTCCCAACAGGGCTACGAGCAGTACTTC. Variable domain in full (rest from reference TRBV11-1 and TRBJ2-7): EAEVAQSPRYKITEKSQAVAFWCDPISGHATLYWYRQILGQGPELLVQFQDESVVDDSQLPKDRFSAERLKGVDSTLKIQPAELGDSAMYLCASSSQQGYEQYFGPGTRLTVT.

J is TRBJ1-4 and V is TRBV5-1; weak D call: TRBD1 (5 bases). The CDR3 is made up of 16 amino acids. Germline-derived CDR1 and CDR2 are SGHRS and YFSETQ. Trimming left V 3 bases short and J 5 bases short, with 17 bases between. The DNA of the CDR3 is TGCGCCAGCAGCTCCAGCCCGACAGTTAGCAATGAAAAACTGTTTTTT. Its translation: CASSSSPTVSNEKLFF.

V is TRBV28 and J is TRBJ2-5; 11 bases are a match to TRBD2. CDR1 is MDHEN, CDR2 SYDVKM, per germline. There are 14 residues in the CDR3. Losses at the gene ends were 8 bases for V and 4 bases for J; bases not matched to a gene: 6. The CDR3 protein is CASQTSGSRETQYF. DNA for the CDR3: TGTGCCAGCCAAACTAGCGGGAGCCGAGAGACCCAGTACTTC. Using reference TRBV28 and TRBJ2-5 for the parts outside the CDR3, the full variable domain is DVKVTQSSRYLVKRTGEKVFLECVQDMDHENMFWYRQDPGLGLRLIYFSYDVKMKEKGDIPEGYSVSREKKERFSLILESASTNQTSMYLCASQTSGSRETQYFGPGTRLLVL.

The V and J genes are TRBV15 and TRBJ1-4; a weak D match, TRBD1 (5 bases). Per the germline V gene, CDR1 is LNHNV and CDR2 is YYDKDF (reference sequence). V was trimmed by 11 bases and J by 8 bases, leaving 12 bases between them. There are 11 residues in the CDR3. DNA of the CDR3: TGTGCCCTCACAGGACGAGAAAAACTGTTTTTT. It is translated as CALTGREKLFF.

The chain employs TRBV12-3 or TRBV12-4 and TRBJ2-7; TRBD1 matches 9 bases. V shed 6 bases, J shed 3 bases, and the junction held 3 bases outside the gene matches. This CDR3 region has 13 residues. CDR3 residues: CASSRDRVYEQYF. In DNA form, the CDR3 reads TGTGCCAGCAGCCGGGACAGGGTCTACGAGCAGTACTTC.

The chain couples TRBV28 to TRBJ1-4, with 8 nucleotides matching TRBD1. The CDR3 consists of 13 residues. After removal of 6 bases from V and 4 bases from J, the junction contained 1 base not matched to a gene. CDR1 is MDHEN, CDR2 SYDVKM, per germline. The DNA for the CDR3 is TGTGCCAGCAGGGGACAGGTTAATGAAAAACTGTTTTTT. It yields the protein CASRGQVNEKLFF.

The chain employs TRBV28 and TRBJ2-7, with 9 bases that match TRBD1. Losses at the gene ends were 4 bases for V and 4 bases for J; bases not matched to a gene: 5. The CDR3 has 14 amino acids. Germline V gene data show CDR1 as MDHEN and CDR2 as SYDVKM. The CDR3 protein is CASSSSGQGYEQYF. CDR3 sequence (DNA): TGTGCCAGCAGTTCGTCGGGACAGGGTTACGAGCAGTACTTC.

This chain uses TRBV4-2 with TRBJ1-2, with 8 bases aligning to TRBD1. Germline CDR1 is LGHNA and CDR2 is YNFKEQ. The CDR3 is 14 residues long. J gave up 6 bases and V 3 bases, and 6 bases lay outside the gene matches. The CDR3 DNA sequence: TGTGCCAGCAGCCACCCAGACAGGGGCAATGGCTACACCTTC. Translating it yields CASSHPDRGNGYTF.

The chain carries TRBV5-1 and TRBJ2-3, with TRBD2 identical over 11 bases. V lost 0 bases, J lost 4 bases, and 13 bases stayed unmatched. This CDR3 contains 19 residues. The germline CDR1 and CDR2 sequences are SGHRS and YFSETQ. CDR3 DNA: TGCGCCAGCAGCTTGGCCAGGGGGACTAGCGGCCGACAGCCAGATACGCAGTATTTT. Translated, it gives CASSLARGTSGRQPDTQYF.

V gene TRBV7-3 combines with J gene TRBJ2-2; D may be TRBD1 (6 bases). Germline assignment: CDR1 SGHTA and CDR2 FQGTGA. The V and J ends lost 0 bases and 4 bases respectively, with 21 bases between them. The CDR3 is 19 amino acids. Written as DNA, the CDR3 is TGTGCCAGCAGCTTAACCAGAGGAAACACAGGGTATCGCACCGGGGAGCTGTTTTTT. This translates into CASSLTRGNTGYRTGELFF.

This chain uses TRBV10-3 with TRBJ1-6; D remains ambiguous. Germline CDR1 and CDR2: ENHRY and SYGVKD. Trimming took 11 bases from V and 7 from J, leaving 15 bases between them. The CDR3 is made up of 13 amino acids. The CDR3 loop reads CASQTHLNSPLHF. The CDR3 coding sequence is TGTGCCTCCCAGACACATCTAAATTCACCCCTCCACTTT.

J is TRBJ2-3 and V is TRBV5-1, with TRBD2 identical over 7 bases. The CDR3 runs to 15 residues. V shed 3 bases and J 0 bases; nucleotides not matched to a gene: 4. The germline V gene has CDR1 SGHRS and CDR2 YFSETQ. CDR3 region: CASSSWGGSTDTQYF. In DNA, the CDR3 is TGCGCCAGCAGCTCATGGGGGGGTAGCACAGATACGCAGTATTTT.

V gene TRBV28 combines with J gene TRBJ1-2; the D is unclear. V lost 4 bases, J lost 5 bases, and 11 bases lay in between. The CDR3 length is 13 residues. Germline CDR1 and CDR2: MDHEN and SYDVKM. The CDR3 protein is CASSSTERYGYTF. CDR3 sequence (DNA): TGTGCCAGCAGTTCGACCGAGCGGTATGGCTACACCTTC.

This clone has only one observation. The chain carries TRBV30 and TRBJ1-4; D uncertain. This CDR3 has 13 residues. Trimming took off 0 bases at V and 7 bases at J, with 9 bases between the two ends. Per germline, CDR1 GTSNPN and CDR2 SVGIG (reference sequence). For the CDR3, the DNA is TGTGCCTGGAGTGTACGAGGGAGTGAAAAACTGTTTTTT. It is translated as CAWSVRGSEKLFF.

The V call is TRBV6-5, the J call TRBJ2-2; no reliable D call. The CDR3 runs to 15 residues. Germline V CDR1 and CDR2: MNHEY, SVGAGI. V was trimmed by 2 bases and J by 4 bases, leaving 11 bases between them. CDR3 DNA sequence: TGTGCCAGCAGTTACGTTTTCACAGCCACCGGGGAGCTGTTTTTT. Protein: CASSYVFTATGELFF.

The rearrangement links TRBV7-3 to TRBJ1-3, with a weak D call TRBD1 (5 bases). This CDR3 is built from 15 residues. Germline V gives CDR1 SGHTA, CDR2 FQGTGA. V was pared by 0 bases and J by 4 bases, with 10 bases between. The CDR3 spells CASSLTSGSGNTIYF. CDR3 sequence (DNA): TGTGCCAGCAGCTTAACGTCAGGGTCCGGAAACACCATATATTTT. Full variable domain (outside the CDR3, taken from reference TRBV7-3 and TRBJ1-3): GAGVSQTPSNKVTEKGKYVELRCDPISGHTALYWYRQSLGQGPEFLIYFQGTGAADDSGLPNDRFFAVRPEGSVSTLKIQRTERGDSAVYLCASSLTSGSGNTIYFGEGSWLTVV.

V is TRBV5-1 and J is TRBJ2-5; TRBD1 matches at 7 bases. The V segment lost 2 bases and the J segment 5 bases; nucleotides outside the gene matches: 6. The germline gives CDR1 SGHRS, CDR2 YFSETQ. CDR3 length equals 14 residues. The CDR3 nucleotides read TGCGCCAGCAGCTTAGGGGGCTTTGGTGAGACCCAGTACTTC. Residues: CASSLGGFGETQYF.

This clone was counted a few times. V usage is TRBV6-1 and J usage is TRBJ1-5, with a possible D match to TRBD1 (6 bases). Trimming shortened V by 5 bases and J by 2 bases, and 10 bases separated the two germline ends. Germline CDR1 reads MNHNS; CDR2 reads SASEGT. This CDR3 region has 14 residues. The CDR3 protein is CASSRRGGNQPQHF. As DNA, the CDR3 is TGTGCCAGCAGTCGCAGGGGTGGCAATCAGCCCCAGCATTTT.